This note documents a single TCR beta chain sequence. The table came from immunoSEQ multiplex PCR; TCRdb's copy has only in-frame clones and leaves some out. Of 410,000 or so clones listed, roughly 90% are singletons. This specimen belongs to a study of Ad26.COV2.S vaccination and SARS-CoV-2 variants. The treatment here: around 19 received Ad26.COV2.S at low or high dose, single or two shots; 5 received placebo; per-sample allocation not given. Repertoires come from day 63 after the first vaccine or placebo injection. Germline CDR1 MNHNY, CDR2 SVGAGI (reference sequence). The CDR3 contains 14 residues. J gave up 3 bases and V 0 bases, and 2 bases lay outside the gene matches.

The origin of this receptor is a person aged 18-60 years who received the Ad26.COV2.S COVID-19 vaccine or a placebo. The input for sequencing was peripheral blood, taken in a trial of Ad26.COV2.S vaccine versus placebo. The chain employs TRBV6-6 and TRBJ2-7, with 7 bases aligning to TRBD1. CDR3: CASSYSRQGYEQYF. CDR3 nucleotide sequence: TGTGCCAGCAGTTACTCGCGACAGGGCTACGAGCAGTACTTC.